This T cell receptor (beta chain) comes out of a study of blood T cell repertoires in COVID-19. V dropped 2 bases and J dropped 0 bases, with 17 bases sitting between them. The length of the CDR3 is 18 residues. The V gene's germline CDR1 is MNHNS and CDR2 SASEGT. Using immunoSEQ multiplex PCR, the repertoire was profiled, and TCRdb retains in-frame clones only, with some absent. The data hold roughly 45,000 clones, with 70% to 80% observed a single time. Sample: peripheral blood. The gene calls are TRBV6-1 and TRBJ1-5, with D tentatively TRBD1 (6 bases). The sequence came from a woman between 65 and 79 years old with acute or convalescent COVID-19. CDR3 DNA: TGTGCCAGCAGTGAACCATACTCGGACAGTTATAGCAATCAGCCCCAGCATTTT. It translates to CASSEPYSDSYSNQPQHF.